Listed here is a single TCR beta chain. This clonotype was recorded many times. Which antigen it targets is not known. Per-base qualities were not stored, and no clone one base away is much larger. Sample time point, as interpreted from the label and publication: newly diagnosed GD, antithyroid drugs for less than 3 months. RNA was extracted from PBMCs in TRIzol for both TCR sequencing and RNA sequencing. Graves' disease was diagnosed according to American Thyroid Association guidelines. Recruitment of patients was carried out at an endocrinology department in Xi'an, China. Each patient gave around 9.2 milliliters of peripheral blood, collected in an EDTA anticoagulant tube. Ficoll Paque Plus density gradient separation was used to isolate PBMCs, and no additional T cell sorting was done. RNA quality was checked with an Agilent 2100 Bioanalyzer and agarose gel, and concentration with a NanoDrop 2000.

Library preparation was by multiplex PCR. The sequencer listed for this sample is Illumina HiSeq 4000. TCR beta libraries were built with iRepertoire HTBI primers and Arm-PCR amplification of CDR3 regions. PCR products were gel purified before sequencing. The study's own analysis went as follows. A total of some 60 TRBV and approximately 15 TRBJ segments were identified across samples and were used for gene usage analysis of CDR3 amino acid clonotypes. Filtered high-quality paired reads were merged into contigs using COPE and FqMerger. BLAST was used to align contigs to the IMGT TRBV, TRBD and TRBJ reference genes, and CDR3 was defined following IMGT. Any clonotype with a frequency above 0.1% was counted as a highly expanded clone. Repertoire diversity was measured by Shannon entropy, and V-J evenness by the Gini coefficient. Public clonotypes were defined as clonotypes shared by more than one individual. Clones were called with MiXCR by TCRdb after fastp trimmed the public reads at Q25, and only in-frame beta chains were retained. Rows are unified per CDR3 protein, each entry keeping the most common DNA and genes. TCRdb's processing, not the study's, gives the V and J calls here. A total of 450,000 to 650,000 distinct CDR3 sequences appear in this sample, 15% to 20% of them only once. In total, the top ten clones hold 20% to 30% of the sample.

These data originate in a study of regulatory T cells in long-lasting Graves disease (dated by TCRdb to the early 2020s). In terms of the full investigation: In the newly diagnosed Graves' disease group, patients had been taking antithyroid drugs for less than 3 months. Patients with persistent Graves' disease were compared with patients with newly diagnosed Graves' disease using TCR sequencing and RNA sequencing of peripheral blood. The study was registered as a clinical trial and conducted in China. A total of roughly 33 samples were covered by TCR sequencing, comprising around 13 persistent and around 20 newly diagnosed Graves' disease patients. What the study reported, not specific to this receptor: A larger number of public clonotypes was shared among persistent patients (over 2,500) than among newly diagnosed patients (approximately 930). Persistent Graves' disease patients showed lower TCR Shannon entropy and fewer highly expanded clones than newly diagnosed patients, suggesting clonal expansion. Because the primary lesion, thyroid tissue, could not be accessed, the study looked at peripheral blood alone. Sequencing and analysis were restricted to the TCR beta chain. The authors noted that the small sample size was a limitation that may lower accuracy.

The same specimen was also included in a second study, on T cells in Graves' hyperthyroidism and ophthalmopathy. As noted in the second study: A patient counted as having stable Graves' hyperthyroidism if no progression to ophthalmopathy occurred over 18 months of follow-up. The hyperthyroidism patients were between 18 and 65 years old and newly diagnosed, with a disease duration of less than 2 months. The study excluded patients with uncontrolled infections, other autoimmune diseases, pregnancy or lactation. Clinical symptoms, serum thyroxine and TRAb, thyroid ultrasound, and orbital computed tomography formed the basis for the diagnoses. A first-round RT-PCR of the TCR CDR3 used the HTBI primer set with the Qiagen OneStep RT-PCR kit. Most expanded thyroid clonotypes (frequency above 0.001) were also detected in blood, suggesting blood repertoires may reflect thyroid immune responses. In cross-validation, a model built on a 13 V-J signature told ophthalmopathy apart from stable hyperthyroidism with 85% to 90% sensitivity and approximately 81% specificity, and in testing the same model reached 80%/75%. In validation, progression to ophthalmopathy was predicted by the model with roughly 71% sensitivity and 72% to 85% specificity, a median of roughly 6 months before onset. To identify distinguishing TCR V-J signatures, a discovery cohort of about 95 patients was used, comprising 40 to 45 with Graves' ophthalmopathy and about 59 with stable Graves' hyperthyroidism. Prospective prediction of ophthalmopathy was tested in an independent validation cohort consisting of under 20 hyperthyroidism patients and some 15 patients who later progressed to ophthalmopathy. The roughly 94 discovery patients were randomly divided into training and test sets at a 7:3 ratio. Thyroid tissue and blood T-cell repertoires from six Graves' hyperthyroidism patients were also compared in the study. After blood sampling, hyperthyroidism patients were treated with methimazole at a starting dose of 30 mg daily, and ophthalmopathy patients were treated with high-dose intravenous methylprednisolone. Libraries were constructed in a second round of multiplex PCR, after which size selection and purification were performed. Libraries were sequenced paired-end with 100 bp reads on an Illumina HiSeq2000. SOAPnuke was used to process the raw data, with reads discarded if the reads contained adapters or uncalled bases, had a mean Phred below 15, or lacked an exact constant-primer or identifier match. COPE v1.2.5 was used to merge high-quality paired reads, and clonotypes were defined as unique nucleotide sequences. MiTCR v1.1 was used to align clonotypes to the IMGT TRBV, TRBD and TRBJ reference segments. The analysis included only V-J combinations with a frequency above 0.0001, which together covered 98% to 99.2% of the repertoires. A TCS score was defined as the ratio between F50 (clonal expansion) and ExV (chaos), using BLOSUM62-based TCRdist between CDR3 peptides within each V-J. Welch's t-statistics and random forest reduced around 520 V-J features to roughly 13, which were used in a naive Bayes classifier (R e1071). No statistical method was used to set the sample size in advance, and investigators knew the group allocation. According to the paper, TCR Vbeta CDR3 sequencing was carried out on 135 peripheral blood samples, which came from about 45 ophthalmopathy, fewer than 80 hyperthyroidism and roughly 17 progressor patients.

The receptor comes from a woman aged 35-65 years with Graves disease. Donor details come from another sample of the same person, matched by shared clones. The input for sequencing was peripheral blood mononuclear cells (PBMCs), taken at new diagnosis, from a patient treated with antithyroid drugs.

The nucleotide sequence reads as follows: TGTGCCAGCAGTAACAGGGGACTTGGAAACACCATATATTTT. Its coded protein is CASSNRGLGNTIYF. The sequence joins TRBV12-3 or TRBV12-4 to TRBJ1-3; TRBD1 matches 7 bases in the middle. There are 14 amino acids in the CDR3, from cysteine to phenylalanine inclusive. Only the CDR3 DNA is retained, 42 bases long and in frame from the first base. For this chain, trimming is 5 bases at the V end and 3 bases at the J end, and the number of junction bases without a gene match is 4.